One and the same sample provided the 19 T cell receptor beta chains below, sequenced in a study of cytomegalovirus exposure and HLA in healthy donors. 60 Vbeta and 13 Jbeta primers were used in PCR. The table came from immunoSEQ multiplex PCR; TCRdb's copy has only in-frame clones and leaves some out. The sample consists of fewer than 200,000 clones, around 80% of them appearing once. The sequenced sample was PBMCs. The receptors shown here come from a man between 35 and 55 years old in good health and CMV-seronegative.

V and J are TRBV14 and TRBJ1-2; D is ambiguous. Trimming stripped 4 bases from V and 6 bases from J, with 12 bases between. CDR1 and CDR2 (germline): SGHDN, FVKESK. The length of the CDR3 is 13 residues. CDR3 DNA: TGTGCCAGCAGCCTTGCGGGGAGTAATGGCTACACCTTC. Translation: CASSLAGSNGYTF. The whole variable domain, filled in from reference TRBV14 and TRBJ1-2, reads EAGVTQFPSHSVIEKGQTVTLRCDPISGHDNLYWYRRVMGKEIKFLLHFVKESKQDESGMPNNRFLAERTGGTYSTLKVQPAELEDSGVYFCASSLAGSNGYTFGSGTRLTVV.

This rearrangement joins TRBV28 to TRBJ1-5, with 7 bases identical to TRBD1. CDR3 length equals 15 residues. CDR1 and CDR2 from the germline V gene are MDHEN and SYDVKM. The trim removed 6 bases at V and 7 bases at J, leaving 12 bases unmatched. The DNA for the CDR3 is TGTGCCAGCAGCGACAGGACAGGCCTTTCCCAGCCCCAGCATTTT. Translating it yields CASSDRTGLSQPQHF.

The chain couples TRBV27 to TRBJ2-7; 7 bases fit TRBD1. Trimming removed 7 bases from V and 8 bases from J; junction bases left unmatched: 14. Germline-derived CDR1 and CDR2 are MNHEY and SMNVEV (reference sequence). The CDR3 loop spans 14 amino acids. The CDR3 protein is CASILQGTAGQQYF. For the CDR3, the DNA is TGTGCCAGCATCCTACAGGGGACCGCGGGTCAGCAGTACTTC.

The table lists this clone with a count of one. The J gene is TRBJ2-7, the V gene TRBV5-4; D ambiguous. The germline V gene encodes CDR1 SGHNT and CDR2 YYREEE (reference sequence). Deletions cut 2 bases from V and 5 bases from J, with 17 bases between. This CDR3 region has 15 residues. CDR3 region: CASSLSTASNHEQYF. The CDR3 DNA is TGTGCCAGCAGCTTAAGCACAGCCTCTAATCACGAGCAGTACTTC.

The chain links TRBV6-5 to TRBJ2-5; 7 bases agree with TRBD1. V dropped 5 bases and J dropped 3; count of bases not matched to a gene: 6. Germline assignment: CDR1 MNHEY and CDR2 SVGAGI. CDR3 size: 14 residues. Written as DNA, the CDR3 is TGTGCCAGCAGTGTGGGGACAGCAAAAGAGACCCAGTACTTC. The encoded protein is CASSVGTAKETQYF.

V is TRBV11-1 and J is TRBJ2-2, with a tentative D call TRBD2 (5 bases). Germline CDR1 is SGHAT and CDR2 is FQDESV (reference sequence). This CDR3 is 16 amino acids long. V was clipped by 2 bases and J by 0 bases, with 10 bases between them. The CDR3, as DNA: TGTGCCAGCAGCTTATCCAGCGGATCGAACACCGGGGAGCTGTTTTTT. It encodes CASSLSSGSNTGELFF. Complete variable domain (other parts from reference TRBV11-1 and TRBJ2-2): EAEVAQSPRYKITEKSQAVAFWCDPISGHATLYWYRQILGQGPELLVQFQDESVVDDSQLPKDRFSAERLKGVDSTLKIQPAELGDSAMYLCASSLSSGSNTGELFFGEGSRLTVL.

This clone has a handful of counts. This chain links TRBV6-5 with TRBJ1-4, with 8 bases aligning to TRBD1. The germline gives CDR1 MNHEY, CDR2 SVGAGI. V lost 4 bases to trimming and J lost 5 bases; unmatched junction nucleotides: 3. This CDR3 region has 14 residues. CDR3 nucleotides: TGTGCCAGCAGTTGGACAGGGTTCAATGAAAAACTGTTTTTT. Its translation: CASSWTGFNEKLFF.

Comments on this clone: The junction departs from the called germline gene at one end, perhaps through a read error. V and J are TRBV5-1 and TRBJ1-2; 7 nucleotides agree with TRBD1. The CDR3 sequence is 18 residues long. Germline V gene lookup returns CDR1 SGHRS and CDR2 YFSETQ. CDR3 bases: TGCGTCAGCAGCTTGGGTCTGTCGGACAGGCTGTTTAACTATGGCTACACCTTC. Its protein product is CVSSLGLSDRLFNYGYTF.

The chain's CDR3 is CSVEYGGRAYNEQFF. The CDR3, as DNA: TGCAGCGTTGAATACGGTGGGAGGGCCTACAATGAGCAGTTCTTC. The chain couples TRBV29-1 to TRBJ2-1; 7 nucleotides agree with TRBD2. V dropped 2 bases and J dropped 2; count of bases not matched to a gene: 6. Germline lookup yields CDR1 SQVTM and CDR2 ANQGSEA. The CDR3 consists of 15 residues.

About this clone: Mismatch with germline at one junction end may stem from a read error. The rearrangement joins TRBV27 to TRBJ2-6, with D possibly TRBD1 on 5 matching bases. The CDR3 loop spans 14 amino acids. Germline loops: CDR1 MNHEY, CDR2 SMNVEV (reference sequence). CDR3 amino acids: CASSREAGANGLTF. CDR3 nucleotides: TGTGCCAGCAGTCGCGAGGCTGGGGCCAACGGCCTGACTTTC.

This clone was seen more than once but under ten times. The J gene is TRBJ1-3, the V gene TRBV14; D perhaps matches TRBD1 (6 bases). Germline V gene lookup returns CDR1 SGHDN and CDR2 FVKESK. The CDR3 runs 14 residues. The V and J ends lost 3 bases and 4 bases respectively, with 10 bases between them. CDR3 DNA sequence: TGTGCCAGCAGCCACCGGACAGAGGGAAACACCATATATTTT. This encodes CASSHRTEGNTIYF.

V usage is TRBV7-8 and J usage is TRBJ2-7; D not certain. The CDR3 has 14 amino acids. Germline CDR1 SGHVS, CDR2 FQNEAQ. The V gene lost 3 bases and the J gene lost 0 bases, with 9 bases spanning the gap. The CDR3 DNA is TGTGCCAGCAGCTTTGCCGGGTCCTCCTACGAGCAGTACTTC. Translating gives CASSFAGSSYEQYF.

The chain has TRBV28 and TRBJ1-2; 9 bases are a match to TRBD1. V shed 8 bases, J shed 7 bases, and the junction held 11 bases outside the gene matches. The CDR3 has 14 amino acids. The germline CDR1 and CDR2 sequences are MDHEN and SYDVKM. The CDR3 region is CASGLYTGGSGYTF. CDR3 nucleotides: TGTGCCAGCGGCCTTTATACAGGGGGCTCTGGCTACACCTTC.

The genes are TRBV19 and TRBJ1-5; D perhaps matches TRBD1 (5 bases). Germline CDR1 LNHDA, CDR2 SQIVND (reference sequence). Trimming removed 0 bases at V and 0 bases at J, with 15 bases between. The CDR3 extends over 18 amino acids. The CDR3 bases are TGTGCCAGTAGTATAGATCATCCGGGGACTCATAGCAATCAGCCCCAGCATTTT. Encoded protein: CASSIDHPGTHSNQPQHF.

This chain links TRBV19 with TRBJ2-7, with 9 positions matching TRBD1. The junction had 2 bases not matched to a gene; V was cut back by 3 bases and J by 5 bases. Per the germline V gene, CDR1 is LNHDA and CDR2 is SQIVND (reference sequence). The CDR3 is 13 residues long. CDR3 sequence (DNA): TGTGCCAGTAGTATGGGACAGGGTAACGAGCAGTACTTC. Amino acid sequence: CASSMGQGNEQYF.

The J gene is TRBJ1-2, the V gene TRBV4-2, with no clear D. Germline assignment: CDR1 LGHNA and CDR2 YNFKEQ. The CDR3 is made up of 17 amino acids. V lost 4 bases and J lost 0, with 18 bases in between. The CDR3 region is CASSPHNGPEANYGYTF. CDR3 DNA sequence: TGTGCCAGCAGCCCTCATAATGGGCCCGAAGCTAACTATGGCTACACCTTC.

This chain joins TRBV6-1 and TRBJ2-7, with 8 nucleotides matching TRBD2. The CDR3 length is 13 residues. V trimming: 3 bases; J trimming: 6 bases; junction bases outside the gene matches: 4. The germline CDR1 and CDR2 sequences are MNHNS and SASEGT. The CDR3 coding sequence is TGTGCCAGCAGTGACCGCGCGGGAGGCGAGCAGTACTTC. It codes for CASSDRAGGEQYF.

The chain combines TRBV6-6 with TRBJ2-4, with 12 nucleotides matching TRBD1. The J segment lost 8 bases and the V segment lost 7 bases, leaving 3 bases of the junction unmatched. The CDR3 length is 13 residues. The germline V gene encodes CDR1 MNHNY and CDR2 SVGAGI (reference sequence). CDR3 loop: CASKGQGADIQYF. CDR3 DNA: TGTGCCAGCAAGGGACAGGGGGCAGACATTCAGTACTTC.

This CDR3 is CAWSAGGDTQYF. The CDR3 DNA is TGTGCCTGGTCCGCAGGGGGAGATACGCAGTATTTT. The gene calls are TRBV30 and TRBJ2-3, with 7 positions matching TRBD1. J was trimmed by 5 bases and V by 5 bases; bases with no gene match: 4. The CDR3 runs to 12 residues. Germline assignment: CDR1 GTSNPN and CDR2 SVGIG (reference sequence).